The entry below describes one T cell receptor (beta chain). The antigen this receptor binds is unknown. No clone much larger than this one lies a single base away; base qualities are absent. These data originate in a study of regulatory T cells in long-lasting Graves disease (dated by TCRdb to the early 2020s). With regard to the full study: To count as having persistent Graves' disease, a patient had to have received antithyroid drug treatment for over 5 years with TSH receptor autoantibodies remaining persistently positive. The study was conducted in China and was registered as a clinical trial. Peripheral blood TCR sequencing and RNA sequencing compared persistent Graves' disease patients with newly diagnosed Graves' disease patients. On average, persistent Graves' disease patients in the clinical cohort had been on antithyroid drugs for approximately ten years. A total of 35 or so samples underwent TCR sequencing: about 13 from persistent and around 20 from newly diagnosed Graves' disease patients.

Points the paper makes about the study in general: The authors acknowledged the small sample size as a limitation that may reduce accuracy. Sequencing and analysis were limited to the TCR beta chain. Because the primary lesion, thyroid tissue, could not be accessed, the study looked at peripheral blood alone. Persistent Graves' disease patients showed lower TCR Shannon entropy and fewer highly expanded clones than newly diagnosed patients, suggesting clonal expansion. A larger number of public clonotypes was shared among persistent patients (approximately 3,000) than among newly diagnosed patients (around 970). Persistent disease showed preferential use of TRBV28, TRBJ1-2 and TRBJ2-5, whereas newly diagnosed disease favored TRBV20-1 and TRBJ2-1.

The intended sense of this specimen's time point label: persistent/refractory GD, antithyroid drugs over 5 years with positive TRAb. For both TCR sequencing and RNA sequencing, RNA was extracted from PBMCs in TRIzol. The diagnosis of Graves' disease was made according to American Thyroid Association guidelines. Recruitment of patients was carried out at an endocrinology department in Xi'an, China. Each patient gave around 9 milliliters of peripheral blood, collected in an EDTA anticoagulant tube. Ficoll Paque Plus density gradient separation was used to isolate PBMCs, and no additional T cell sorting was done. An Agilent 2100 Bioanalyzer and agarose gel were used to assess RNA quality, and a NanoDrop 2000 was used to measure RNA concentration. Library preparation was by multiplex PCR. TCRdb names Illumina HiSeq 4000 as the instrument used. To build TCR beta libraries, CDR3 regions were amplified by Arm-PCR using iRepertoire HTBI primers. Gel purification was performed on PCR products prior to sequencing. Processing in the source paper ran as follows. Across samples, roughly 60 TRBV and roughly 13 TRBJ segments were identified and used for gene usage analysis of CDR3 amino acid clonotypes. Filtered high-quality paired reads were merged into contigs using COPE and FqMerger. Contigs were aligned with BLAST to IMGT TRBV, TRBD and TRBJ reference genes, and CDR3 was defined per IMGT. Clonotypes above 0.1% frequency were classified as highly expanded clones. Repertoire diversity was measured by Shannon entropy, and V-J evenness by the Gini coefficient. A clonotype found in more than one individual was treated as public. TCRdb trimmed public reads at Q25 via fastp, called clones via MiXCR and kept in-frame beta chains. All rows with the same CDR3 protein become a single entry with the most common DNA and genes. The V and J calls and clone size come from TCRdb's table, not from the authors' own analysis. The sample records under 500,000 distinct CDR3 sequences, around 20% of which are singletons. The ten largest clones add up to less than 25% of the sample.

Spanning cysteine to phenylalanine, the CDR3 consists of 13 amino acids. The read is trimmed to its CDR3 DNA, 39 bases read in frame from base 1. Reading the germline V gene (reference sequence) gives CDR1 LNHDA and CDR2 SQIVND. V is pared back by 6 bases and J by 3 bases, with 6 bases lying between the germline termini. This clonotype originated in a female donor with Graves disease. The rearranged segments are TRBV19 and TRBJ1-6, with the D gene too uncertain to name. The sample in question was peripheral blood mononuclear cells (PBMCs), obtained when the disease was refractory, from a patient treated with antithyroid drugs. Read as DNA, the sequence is TGTGCCAGTAGCCGGGACTATAATTCACCCCTCCACTTT. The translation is CASSRDYNSPLHF. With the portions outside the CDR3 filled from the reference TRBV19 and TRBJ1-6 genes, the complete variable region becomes DGGITQSPKYLFRKEGQNVTLSCEQNLNHDAMYWYRQDPGQGLRLIYYSQIVNDFQKGDIAEGYSVSREKKESFPLTVTSAQKNPTAFYLCASSRDYNSPLHFGNGTRLTVT.